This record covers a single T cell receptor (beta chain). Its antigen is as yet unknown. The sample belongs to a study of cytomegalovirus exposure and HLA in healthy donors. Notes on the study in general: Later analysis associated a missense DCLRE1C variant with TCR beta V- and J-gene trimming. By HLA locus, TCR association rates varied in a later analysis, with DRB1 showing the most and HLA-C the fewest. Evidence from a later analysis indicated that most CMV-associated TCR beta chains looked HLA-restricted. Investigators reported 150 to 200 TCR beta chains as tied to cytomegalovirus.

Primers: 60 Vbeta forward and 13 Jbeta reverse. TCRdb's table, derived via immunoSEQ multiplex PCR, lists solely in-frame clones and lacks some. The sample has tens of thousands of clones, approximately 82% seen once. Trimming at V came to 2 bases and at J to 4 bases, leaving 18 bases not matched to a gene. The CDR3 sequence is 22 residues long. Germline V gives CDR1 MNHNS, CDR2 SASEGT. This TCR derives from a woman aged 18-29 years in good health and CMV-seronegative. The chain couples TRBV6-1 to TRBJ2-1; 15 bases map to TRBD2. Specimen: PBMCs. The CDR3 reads CASSEPRRGLAGGPVGYNEQFF. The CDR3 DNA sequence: TGTGCCAGCAGTGAACCGCGTAGAGGACTAGCGGGAGGGCCGGTGGGGTACAATGAGCAGTTCTTC.